What follows are 5 T cell receptor beta chains derived from one specimen sequenced in a study of T cell responses to AZD1222 COVID-19 vaccine (dated by TCRdb to the early 2020s). Library construction relied on the immunoSEQ multiplex PCR assay. This is the immuneACCESS table as TCRdb keeps it, with only in-frame sequences that have V and J called. A part of the clones is gone; compared with another copy, unresolved V genes explain less than half, and the rest is unexplained. The sample yields some 150,000 clones; 80% to 90% were counted once. The ten largest clonotypes hold around 8% of the sample. In light of the paper, this sample's time point label describes: baseline before first vaccination. The sequencing used peripheral blood, collected on day 0 of AZD1222 vaccination. These receptor sequences come from an adult in good health.

This clone appeared a single time. The chain combines TRBV7-9 with TRBJ1-1; D remains unclear. V was shortened by 1 base and J by 8 bases, with 11 bases between the two germline ends. This CDR3 is 13 amino acids long. Per germline, CDR1 SEHNR and CDR2 FQNEAQ (reference sequence). CDR3 in amino acids: CASSLEVEREAFF. The CDR3 DNA reads TGTGCCAGCAGCTTAGAGGTGGAGAGGGAAGCTTTCTTT.

This clone has a handful of counts. The rearrangement links TRBV5-4 to TRBJ2-2; the match to TRBD2 covers 8 bases. The germline V gene has CDR1 SGHNT and CDR2 YYREEE (reference sequence). The V gene end was trimmed by 4 bases and the J gene end by 3 bases; junction bases not matched to a gene: 5. The CDR3 sequence is 15 residues long. CDR3 sequence: CASSPPGGDTGELFF. The CDR3 DNA is TGTGCCAGCAGCCCCCCGGGGGGGGACACCGGGGAGCTGTTTTTT.

The chain couples TRBV6-4 to TRBJ2-1; tentative D call: TRBD2 (6 bases). In germline, CDR1 is MRHNA, CDR2 SNTAGT. CDR3 size: 15 residues. Trimming took off 4 bases at V and 0 bases at J, with 10 bases between the two ends. In DNA form, the CDR3 reads TGTGCCAGCAGTGTTAGCGGCAGCTCCTACAATGAGCAGTTCTTC. Its protein is CASSVSGSSYNEQFF.

This clone was counted a few times. The sample contains more than one DNA sequence encoding this CDR3. The V gene is TRBV7-2, the J gene TRBJ1-3; D possibly corresponds to TRBD1 (6 bases). This CDR3 comprises 16 residues. Germline V gives CDR1 SGHTA, CDR2 FQGNSA. Trimming removed 1 base from V and 0 bases from J, with 10 bases in between. DNA of the CDR3: TGTGCCAGCAGCTTAGGACAGGCAGACTCTGGAAACACCATATATTTT. Its translation is CASSLGQADSGNTIYF.

CDR3 amino acids: CASRAGGVNEQFF. CDR3 nucleotides: TGTGCCAGCAGGGCAGGGGGGGTCAATGAGCAGTTCTTC. V usage is TRBV27 and J usage is TRBJ2-1; possibly TRBD1 or TRBD2 for D (7 bases each). Trimming left V 6 bases short and J 6 bases short, with 12 bases between. Germline V gene data show CDR1 as MNHEY and CDR2 as SMNVEV (reference sequence). CDR3 length: 13 residues.